This passage covers 5 T cell receptor beta chains from one sample sequenced in a study of tumor and adjacent non-tumor tissue in lung cancer. The library came from three nested PCR rounds adapted from ARM-PCR protocols. TCRdb reanalysed the multiplex PCR reads using MiXCR and keeps one entry per CDR3 protein. The table records about 100,000 distinct CDR3 sequences, over 55% of them present only once. RNA was extracted from bulk tissue without any cell sorting. The normal lung tissue was taken more than 3 cm from the tumor edge. The sequenced sample consisted of distant non-tumor lung tissue. These receptors originate from a man aged 25-45 years with non-small cell lung cancer.

This clonotype occurred once. This clone may be a read error of a much larger clone one base away. The V gene is TRBV29-1, the J gene TRBJ2-3, with 12 bases matching TRBD2. CDR1 and CDR2 from the germline V gene are SQVTM and ANQGSEA. V was clipped by 8 bases and J by 7 bases; unmatched bases: 10. There are 14 residues in the CDR3. CDR3 sequence: CSPRLAGDEYTQYF. The CDR3 nucleotides are TGCAGCCCCCGACTAGCGGGAGATGAGTATACGCAGTATTTT.

In regard to this clonotype: At one of its ends the junction is not consistent with the germline gene, which may arise from a read error. This chain joins TRBV6-5 and TRBJ1-1; TRBD1 agrees at 7 bases. Germline CDR1 MNHEY, CDR2 SVGAGI. This CDR3 spans 15 amino acids. CDR3 sequence (DNA): TGTGCCAGCAGTGGGACAGATCGTGTGGGCACTGAAGCTACCTTT. The encoded protein is CASSGTDRVGTEATF.

In regard to this clonotype: Compared with germline, one end of the junction differs, possibly owing to a read error. In nucleotides, the CDR3 is TGCAGCGTTGAAGATCTAGAGAAGAGCTCCTACAATGAACAGTTCTTC. Its protein is CSVEDLEKSSYNEQFF. The V gene is TRBV29-1, the J gene TRBJ2-1; D is undetermined. The CDR3 is 16 amino acids. Germline V lookup: CDR1 SQVTM, CDR2 ANQGSEA.

V usage is TRBV6-5 and J usage is TRBJ1-1; 10 bases are a match to TRBD1. The CDR3 spans 15 residues. The germline V gene encodes CDR1 MNHEY and CDR2 SVGAGI. CDR3 in DNA: TGTCCTAGCAAAGGGACAGGGGTCATGAACACTGAAGCTTTCTTT. It codes for CPSKGTGVMNTEAFF.

As concerns this clonotype: At one boundary the junction diverges from the germline segment, which might be a read error. The genes are TRBV4-1 and TRBJ2-5; 9 bases fit TRBD2. CDR3 length: 16 amino acids. Germline CDR1 is MGHRA and CDR2 is YSYEKL. CDR3 in DNA: TGCGCCAGCAGCCAAGTGGGACTAGCAGTACAAGAGATCCAGTACTTC. This gives the protein CASSQVGLAVQEIQYF.